These 5 T cell receptor beta chains came from one sample sequenced in a study of T cell changes during pregnancy in multiple sclerosis. Sequencing used immunoSEQ multiplex PCR; TCRdb keeps in-frame clones, though not all of them. The data contain fewer than 70,000 clones, roughly 91% of them seen just once; the ten biggest clones take up roughly 1.4%. Material: peripheral blood, obtained in the third trimester of pregnancy. These receptors came from a female donor with multiple sclerosis, enrolled in a pregnancy study.

This clone was detected once. The rearrangement links TRBV6-5 to TRBJ1-2, with D tentatively TRBD1 (5 bases). V lost 0 bases to trimming and J lost 5 bases, with 13 bases between them. Per germline, CDR1 MNHEY and CDR2 SVGAGI. The CDR3 contains 15 residues. The CDR3 nucleotides read TGTGCCAGCAGTTACTCTCTAGGTGGGGCATATGGCTACACCTTC. It codes for CASSYSLGGAYGYTF.

The genes are TRBV7-3 and TRBJ2-5, with D tentatively TRBD2 (6 bases). V was clipped by 5 bases and J by 5 bases, with 12 bases between them. Germline V gene lookup returns CDR1 SGHTA and CDR2 FQGTGA. The length of the CDR3 is 13 residues. CDR3 DNA: TGTGCCAGCAGCAGGAGGAGGGGCGAGACCCAGTACTTC. Encoded protein: CASSRRRGETQYF.

The gene calls are TRBV19 and TRBJ2-7, with 9 positions matching TRBD1. The trim removed 5 bases at V and 0 bases at J, leaving 5 bases unmatched. The CDR3 has 15 amino acids. Germline CDR1 and CDR2: LNHDA and SQIVND (reference sequence). DNA for the CDR3: TGTGCCAGTAGTCGGGACAGGGACTACTCCTACGAGCAGTACTTC. Residues: CASSRDRDYSYEQYF. Full variable domain (outside the CDR3, taken from reference TRBV19 and TRBJ2-7): DGGITQSPKYLFRKEGQNVTLSCEQNLNHDAMYWYRQDPGQGLRLIYYSQIVNDFQKGDIAEGYSVSREKKESFPLTVTSAQKNPTAFYLCASSRDRDYSYEQYFGPGTRLTVT.

This clone occurred once. V gene TRBV29-1 combines with J gene TRBJ2-5, with 7 bases identical to TRBD1. With V trimmed by 6 bases and J by 5 bases, 9 bases remained unmatched. Germline lookup yields CDR1 SQVTM and CDR2 ANQGSEA. The CDR3 loop spans 13 amino acids. DNA of the CDR3: TGCAGCGTCAGAGGACAGGCGATGGAGACCCAGTACTTC. This gives the protein CSVRGQAMETQYF.

The V gene is TRBV19, the J gene TRBJ1-5; 8 bases line up with TRBD1. The CDR3 spans 17 residues. V shed 6 bases, J shed 2 bases, and the junction held 12 bases outside the gene matches. The germline CDR1 and CDR2 sequences are LNHDA and SQIVND (reference sequence). CDR3 sequence: CASRFGTGGARNQPQHF. In nucleotides, the CDR3 is TGTGCCAGTAGATTCGGAACAGGGGGTGCTCGCAATCAGCCCCAGCATTTT.